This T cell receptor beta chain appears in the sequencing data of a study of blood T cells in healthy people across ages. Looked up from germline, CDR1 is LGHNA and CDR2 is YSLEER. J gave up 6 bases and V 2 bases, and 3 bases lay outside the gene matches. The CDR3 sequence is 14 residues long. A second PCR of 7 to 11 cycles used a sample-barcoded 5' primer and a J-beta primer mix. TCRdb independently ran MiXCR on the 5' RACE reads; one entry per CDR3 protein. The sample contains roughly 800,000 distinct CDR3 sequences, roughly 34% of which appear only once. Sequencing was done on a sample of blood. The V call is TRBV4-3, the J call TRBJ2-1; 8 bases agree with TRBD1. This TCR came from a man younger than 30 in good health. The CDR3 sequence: CASSQPGGFNEQFF. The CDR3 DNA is TGCGCCAGCAGCCAACCAGGGGGCTTCAATGAGCAGTTCTTC.